Below, 8 T cell receptor beta chains from the same sample are listed, as sequenced in a study of T cell responses to AZD1222 COVID-19 vaccine. Method: immunoSEQ multiplex PCR; TCRdb's copy keeps in-frame clones and lacks some. The table has 75,000 to 80,000 clones, under 90% seen once. The source was peripheral blood, collected 28 days after the second AZD1222 dose. These receptors all stem from an adult who received the AZD1222 COVID-19 vaccine.

The chain employs TRBV29-1 and TRBJ2-5; weak D call: TRBD2 (6 bases). The CDR3 is 13 residues long. Per germline, CDR1 SQVTM and CDR2 ANQGSEA. V dropped 4 bases and J dropped 0 bases, with 9 bases sitting between them. CDR3 loop: CSVVRGYQETQYF. The CDR3 DNA is TGCAGCGTTGTCCGGGGGTACCAAGAGACCCAGTACTTC.

The genes are TRBV4-3 and TRBJ1-6; D gene uncertain. From germline, CDR1 is LGHNA and CDR2 YSLEER. The ends were cut back, 4 bases at V and 7 bases at J, with 17 bases in the middle. This CDR3 comprises 16 residues. DNA of the CDR3: TGCGCCAGCAGCCGAACCCGGTCCGCTTGGAATTCACCCCTCCACTTT. The encoded protein is CASSRTRSAWNSPLHF.

J is TRBJ1-1 and V is TRBV28; no firm D call. This CDR3 is 13 amino acids long. V was trimmed by 6 bases and J by 5 bases, leaving 13 bases between them. CDR1 is MDHEN and CDR2 is SYDVKM in the germline V gene. The CDR3 spells CASRAQLETEAFF. The CDR3 DNA sequence: TGTGCCAGCAGGGCCCAGTTGGAGACTGAAGCTTTCTTT.

This chain links TRBV7-3 with TRBJ2-2; 8 bases align to TRBD1. V lost 2 bases and J lost 6; bases outside the gene matches: 5. Germline CDR1 SGHTA, CDR2 FQGTGA. The CDR3 totals 15 residues. The CDR3 reads CASSLLDRESGELFF. The CDR3 coding sequence is TGTGCCAGCAGCTTACTGGACAGGGAATCCGGGGAGCTGTTTTTT. The entire variable domain, with the rest obtained from reference TRBV7-3 and TRBJ2-2, is as follows: GAGVSQTPSNKVTEKGKYVELRCDPISGHTALYWYRQSLGQGPEFLIYFQGTGAADDSGLPNDRFFAVRPEGSVSTLKIQRTERGDSAVYLCASSLLDRESGELFFGEGSRLTVL.

V gene TRBV28 combines with J gene TRBJ2-7; unclear D gene. In germline, CDR1 is MDHEN, CDR2 SYDVKM. The CDR3 has 11 amino acids. Trimming removed 5 bases at V and 6 bases at J, with 8 bases between. The CDR3 DNA reads as TGTGCCAGCAGTCCCCGGTTCGAGCAGTACTTC. Protein: CASSPRFEQYF.

CDR3 coding DNA: TGTGCCAGCAGTTTACGGCAGGGCACCAGCTCCTATAATTCACCCCTCCACTTT. This codes for CASSLRQGTSSYNSPLHF. This sequence joins TRBV27 and TRBJ1-6, with D possibly matching TRBD1 (5 bases). The germline CDR1 and CDR2 sequences are MNHEY and SMNVEV (reference sequence). This CDR3 comprises 18 residues. V lost 2 bases and J 0 bases, leaving 14 bases between the germline ends.

The chain links TRBV9 to TRBJ2-1; D unclear. Germline CDR1 reads SGDLS; CDR2 reads YYNGEE. With 3 bases removed from V and 7 bases from J, the gap between germline ends came to 14 bases. The CDR3 totals 14 residues. CDR3 sequence: CASSAVGTWNEQFF. CDR3 bases: TGTGCCAGCAGCGCCGTGGGCACGTGGAATGAGCAGTTCTTC.

In its sample, this clone was seen once. The V call is TRBV7-9, the J call TRBJ2-1, with D hard to call. The CDR3 has 16 amino acids. The V end was cut by 2 bases, the J end by 8 bases, with 19 bases between. The germline CDR1 and CDR2 sequences are SEHNR and FQNEAQ (reference sequence). The CDR3 here is CASSLLDPRRVHEQFF. The CDR3 region has the DNA TGTGCCAGCAGCTTACTAGACCCGAGGAGAGTCCATGAGCAGTTCTTC.